The next 29 T cell receptor beta chains were all read from a single sample in a study of OX40 agonist ivuxolimab in advanced cancers. The repertoire was sequenced with immunoSEQ multiplex PCR; TCRdb's copy has only in-frame clones and lacks some. Found here are fewer than 25,000 clones, roughly nine tenths of them singletons; the top ten hold around 31%. The sample consisted of CD4+ or CD8+ T cells sorted from blood, taken in a trial of the OX40 agonist ivuxolimab. The receptors were gathered from an adult with an advanced solid tumor such as melanoma, head and neck, liver or kidney cancer.

The J gene is TRBJ2-5, the V gene TRBV5-4; D is unclear. CDR1 SGHNT and CDR2 YYREEE come from the germline V gene (reference sequence). The CDR3 covers 14 residues. Trimming cost V 0 bases and J 5 bases, with 11 bases left between them. The CDR3 DNA is TGTGCCAGCAGCTTGGCTCAGGTTGGGGAGACCCAGTACTTC. Translated: CASSLAQVGETQYF.

This clone was picked up a small number of times. In nucleotides, the CDR3 is TGTGCCAGCAGCTCCGAAGCAAATGGCTACACCTTC. This sequence encodes CASSSEANGYTF. V and J are TRBV7-8 and TRBJ1-2; D unclear. V was cut by 4 bases and J by 6 bases, with 9 bases left in between. The CDR3 loop spans 12 amino acids. Germline CDR1 reads SGHVS; CDR2 reads FQNEAQ. The full variable domain, with the rest looked up from reference TRBV7-8 and TRBJ1-2, is GAGVSQSPRYKVAKRGQDVALRCDPISGHVSLFWYQQALGQGPEFLTYFQNEAQLDKSGLPSDRFFAERPEGSVSTLKIQRTQQEDSAVYLCASSSEANGYTFGSGTRLTVV.

The chain recombines TRBV10-3 with TRBJ2-5; 7 nucleotides agree with TRBD1. Looked up from germline, CDR1 is ENHRY and CDR2 is SYGVKD. After removal of 6 bases from V and 1 base from J, the junction contained 5 bases not matched to a gene. CDR3 length: 14 amino acids. CDR3 residues: CAIRRQGVQETQYF. DNA of the CDR3: TGTGCCATCAGAAGACAGGGAGTCCAAGAGACCCAGTACTTC.

V usage is TRBV27 and J usage is TRBJ1-2; D perhaps matches TRBD1 (6 bases). Germline V lookup: CDR1 MNHEY, CDR2 SMNVEV (reference sequence). V lost 0 bases and J 5 bases, leaving 10 bases between the germline ends. CDR3 length: 14 amino acids. As DNA, the CDR3 is TGTGCCAGCAGTTTATCCAGGGGAGGATATGGCTACACCTTC. It codes for CASSLSRGGYGYTF.

This rearrangement joins TRBV7-2 to TRBJ2-5; maybe TRBD2 (6 bases). The V end lost 5 bases, the J end lost 2 bases, and 9 bases lay between the germline ends. Germline CDR1 SGHTA, CDR2 FQGNSA. The CDR3 has 13 amino acids. CDR3 region: CASSAGLQETQYF. Written as DNA, the CDR3 is TGTGCCAGCAGCGCGGGACTGCAAGAGACCCAGTACTTC. Full variable domain (remainder filled in from reference TRBV7-2 and TRBJ2-5): GAGVSQSPSNKVTEKGKDVELRCDPISGHTALYWYRQSLGQGLEFLIYFQGNSAPDKSGLPSDRFSAERTGGSVSTLTIQRTQQEDSAVYLCASSAGLQETQYFGPGTRLLVL.

V and J are TRBV6-1 and TRBJ2-5; 7 bases agree with TRBD1. With V trimmed by 10 bases and J by 5 bases, 10 bases remained unmatched. The CDR3 is 13 amino acids. From germline, CDR1 is MNHNS and CDR2 SASEGT. The CDR3 protein is CATTEGAGETQYF. CDR3 bases: TGTGCCACCACAGAGGGGGCAGGCGAGACCCAGTACTTC.

This clone was observed a single time. The chain combines TRBV18 with TRBJ1-2; D ambiguous. Germline V gene sequence: CDR1 KGHSH, CDR2 LQKENI. The CDR3 spans 14 residues. V lost 3 bases to trimming and J lost 8 bases, with 16 bases between them. The DNA for the CDR3 is TGTGCCAGCTCACCGTCAGAGGGAAGAGGAGGCTACACCTTC. Its protein product is CASSPSEGRGGYTF.

The chain joins TRBV2 to TRBJ2-5; D is perhaps TRBD1 (5 bases). CDR1 SNHLY and CDR2 FYNNEI come from the germline V gene. This CDR3 has 13 residues. Trimming stripped 3 bases from V and 0 bases from J, with 5 bases between. The CDR3 DNA reads as TGTGCCAGCAGTGACAGGGACCAAGAGACCCAGTACTTC. Translation: CASSDRDQETQYF.

This sequence joins TRBV7-9 and TRBJ1-4; D is possibly TRBD1 (5 bases). Trimming took 2 bases from V and 4 from J, leaving 8 bases between them. From germline, CDR1 is SEHNR and CDR2 FQNEAQ (reference sequence). The CDR3 loop spans 14 amino acids. In DNA form, the CDR3 reads TGTGCCAGCAGCTTACCCCAGGGTAATGAAAAACTGTTTTTT. Its protein is CASSLPQGNEKLFF.

The chain recombines TRBV19 with TRBJ2-3, with 7 bases lining up with TRBD1. Germline trimming cut 10 bases from V and 2 bases from J; bases unmatched to any gene: 6. Looked up from germline, CDR1 is LNHDA and CDR2 is SQIVND (reference sequence). This CDR3 has 13 residues. The CDR3 sequence is CATREGATDTQYF. The CDR3 region has the DNA TGTGCCACCCGCGAGGGGGCCACAGATACGCAGTATTTT.

The chain couples TRBV5-6 to TRBJ2-7, with D maybe TRBD1 (5 bases). V was trimmed by 4 bases and J by 2 bases, leaving 7 bases between them. The germline gives CDR1 SGHDT, CDR2 YYEEEE. The CDR3 totals 12 residues. This CDR3 reads CASSNRPYEQYF. CDR3 nucleotide sequence: TGTGCCAGCAGCAACAGGCCCTACGAGCAGTACTTC.

The chain uses TRBV11-2 and TRBJ2-7, with 7 bases lining up with TRBD1. Losses at the gene ends were 3 bases for V and 0 bases for J; bases not matched to a gene: 5. CDR3 length: 15 amino acids. The germline gives CDR1 SGHAT, CDR2 FQNNGV. This CDR3 is CASSFRGQSSYEQYF. DNA of the CDR3: TGTGCCAGCAGCTTCAGGGGACAGTCCTCCTACGAGCAGTACTTC. Supplemented by reference TRBV11-2 and TRBJ2-7, the full variable domain reads EAGVAQSPRYKIIEKRQSVAFWCNPISGHATLYWYQQILGQGPKLLIQFQNNGVVDDSQLPKDRFSAERLKGVDSTLKIQPAKLEDSAVYLCASSFRGQSSYEQYFGPGTRLTVT.

The chain links TRBV7-6 to TRBJ1-3; D unclear. CDR1 and CDR2 (germline): SGHVS, FNYEAQ. Trimming took 4 bases from V and 0 from J, leaving 10 bases between them. This CDR3 spans 15 amino acids. The DNA of the CDR3 is TGTGCCAGCAGCTCCAGCTCTAACTCTGGAAACACCATATATTTT. Amino acid sequence: CASSSSSNSGNTIYF.

This chain uses TRBV7-7 with TRBJ2-5; a possible D gene is TRBD1 (6 bases). The V gene's germline CDR1 is SSHAT and CDR2 FNYEAQ (reference sequence). V dropped 5 bases and J dropped 3 bases, with 10 bases sitting between them. The CDR3 is 13 amino acids. The CDR3 DNA reads as TGTGCCAGCAGCAGGGGGACGGAAGAGACCCAGTACTTC. Its protein product is CASSRGTEETQYF. Filled out from reference TRBV7-7 and TRBJ2-5, the complete variable domain reads GAGVSQSPRYKVTKRGQDVTLRCDPISSHATLYWYQQALGQGPEFLTYFNYEAQPDKSGLPSDRFSAERPEGSISTLTIQRTEQRDSAMYRCASSRGTEETQYFGPGTRLLVL.

The gene calls are TRBV18 and TRBJ1-2; maybe TRBD1 (6 bases). Per germline, CDR1 KGHSH and CDR2 LQKENI. This CDR3 is 13 amino acids long. V was clipped by 2 bases and J by 8 bases, with 12 bases between them. The CDR3 nucleotides read TGTGCCAGCTCACCATACAGGGTGGAGGGCTACACCTTC. Protein: CASSPYRVEGYTF.

The chain employs TRBV7-7 and TRBJ2-6; maybe TRBD1 (6 bases). V lost 5 bases and J lost 2, with 13 bases in between. This CDR3 is 16 amino acids long. In germline, CDR1 is SSHAT, CDR2 FNYEAQ (reference sequence). CDR3 amino acids: CASSHQEGAGANVLTF. CDR3 sequence (DNA): TGTGCCAGCAGCCACCAAGAGGGGGCTGGGGCCAACGTCCTGACTTTC.

The chain uses TRBV23-1 and TRBJ1-2, with no clear D. TRBV23-1 is an ORF, and what it does is uncertain. Trimming left V 9 bases short and J 5 bases short, with 16 bases between. This CDR3 contains 13 residues. CDR3 in amino acids: CARTSNTPYGYTF. The CDR3 DNA reads TGCGCCAGGACTTCCAATACACCGTATGGCTACACCTTC.

This clone was detected only once. V usage is TRBV30 and J usage is TRBJ1-6, with D possibly being TRBD1 (5 bases). Germline CDR1 GTSNPN, CDR2 SVGIG (reference sequence). The CDR3 runs to 13 residues. V lost 0 bases, J lost 9 bases, and 9 bases lay in between. The CDR3 DNA reads TGTGCCTGGAGTGTAGAACAGGTTTCACCCCTCCACTTT. Amino acid sequence: CAWSVEQVSPLHF.

This chain joins TRBV7-6 and TRBJ1-2; 7 bases align to TRBD1. The CDR3 length is 15 residues. After removal of 2 bases from V and 7 bases from J, the junction contained 10 bases not matched to a gene. CDR1 is SGHVS, CDR2 FNYEAQ, per germline. CDR3 nucleotide sequence: TGTGCCAGCAGCTTAACCGACAGGGCAGGGTTTGGCTACACCTTC. This translates into CASSLTDRAGFGYTF.

The rearrangement links TRBV5-1 to TRBJ1-1; D is unclear. The germline gives CDR1 SGHRS, CDR2 YFSETQ. This CDR3 comprises 13 residues. V was trimmed by 2 bases and J by 0 bases, leaving 5 bases between them. CDR3 sequence: CASSLEVNTEAFF. CDR3 DNA: TGCGCCAGCAGCTTAGAAGTGAACACTGAAGCTTTCTTT. Full variable domain (missing parts from reference TRBV5-1 and TRBJ1-1): KAGVTQTPRYLIKTRGQQVTLSCSPISGHRSVSWYQQTPGQGLQFLFEYFSETQRNKGNFPGRFSGRQFSNSRSEMNVSTLELGDSALYLCASSLEVNTEAFFGQGTRLTVV.

CDR3 amino acids: CASSLILSAGTQYF. The CDR3 nucleotides read TGTGCCAGCAGCTTAATCCTCTCAGCAGGCACGCAGTATTTT. The V call is TRBV7-2, the J call TRBJ2-3, with D uncertain. The length of the CDR3 is 14 residues. CDR1 and CDR2 (germline): SGHTA, FQGNSA. Trimming took off 2 bases at V and 9 bases at J, with 15 bases between the two ends.

CDR3 protein: CASSYSIGGGNEQFF. The CDR3 nucleotides are TGTGCCAGCAGTTACTCTATCGGAGGGGGTAATGAGCAGTTCTTC. This chain connects TRBV6-6 to TRBJ2-1; D may be TRBD1 or TRBD2 (6 bases each). The CDR3 covers 15 residues. Trimming cost V 0 bases and J 7 bases, with 13 bases left between them. The germline gives CDR1 MNHNY, CDR2 SVGAGI (reference sequence).

The chain combines TRBV7-9 with TRBJ2-7; 12 bases match TRBD2. The CDR3 extends over 17 amino acids. J was trimmed by 2 bases and V by 3 bases; bases with no gene match: 8. Per the germline V gene, CDR1 is SEHNR and CDR2 is FQNEAQ (reference sequence). CDR3 residues: CASSFGLAGSHTYEQYF. Written as DNA, the CDR3 is TGTGCCAGCAGCTTTGGACTAGCGGGAAGTCATACCTACGAGCAGTACTTC.

The DNA of the CDR3 is TGTGCCTGGAGTGTAGGAGGACTTAAGGAAGAGACCCAGTACTTC. It translates to CAWSVGGLKEETQYF. V usage is TRBV30 and J usage is TRBJ2-5; a possible D gene is TRBD2 (5 bases). CDR1 is GTSNPN, CDR2 SVGIG, per germline (reference sequence). This CDR3 spans 15 amino acids. V was pared by 0 bases and J by 3 bases, with 14 bases between.

This rearrangement joins TRBV28 to TRBJ1-3, with a possible D match to TRBD1 (6 bases). The CDR3 runs 18 residues. Germline assignment: CDR1 MDHEN and CDR2 SYDVKM. The germline V and J ends were trimmed by 4 bases and 0 bases, with 19 bases remaining between them. The DNA for the CDR3 is TGTGCCAGCAGTTCTCCGTGGGGGGACACCTTCTCTGGAAACACCATATATTTT. Translated, it gives CASSSPWGDTFSGNTIYF.

This chain connects TRBV25-1 to TRBJ1-6; TRBD1 matches 7 bases. The CDR3 is 16 residues long. The germline CDR1 and CDR2 sequences are MGHDK and SYGVNS. The trim removed 4 bases at V and 12 bases at J, leaving 15 bases unmatched. CDR3 amino acids: CASSGARGGGRVPLHF. The CDR3 DNA reads as TGTGCCAGCAGTGGGGCGAGAGGGGGCGGGAGGGTACCCCTCCACTTT.

The CDR3 bases are TGCGCCAGCAGCTTGGAAGGCAGTAGCTACAATGAGCAGTTCTTC. Translated: CASSLEGSSYNEQFF. The chain has TRBV5-1 and TRBJ2-1; D uncertain. This CDR3 region has 15 residues. CDR1 SGHRS and CDR2 YFSETQ come from the germline V gene. Trimming pared 0 bases from V and 3 bases from J, leaving 10 bases between.

V and J are TRBV4-1 and TRBJ1-5; D might be TRBD1 (5 bases). Germline CDR1 reads MGHRA; CDR2 reads YSYEKL. Between the trimmed V and J ends, which lost 0 bases and 6 bases, there was a span of 15 bases. CDR3 length: 16 amino acids. CDR3 sequence (DNA): TGCGCCAGCAGCCAAGATGTGGGGGGTGGTACTCAGCCCCAGCATTTT. It yields the protein CASSQDVGGGTQPQHF.

J is TRBJ2-3 and V is TRBV5-4; D is unclear. The CDR3 contains 13 residues. Germline V gives CDR1 SGHNT, CDR2 YYREEE (reference sequence). V was shortened by 0 bases and J by 3 bases, with 5 bases between the two germline ends. CDR3 sequence (DNA): TGTGCCAGCAGCTTGGGCCTAACAGATACGCAGTATTTT. Protein product: CASSLGLTDTQYF.